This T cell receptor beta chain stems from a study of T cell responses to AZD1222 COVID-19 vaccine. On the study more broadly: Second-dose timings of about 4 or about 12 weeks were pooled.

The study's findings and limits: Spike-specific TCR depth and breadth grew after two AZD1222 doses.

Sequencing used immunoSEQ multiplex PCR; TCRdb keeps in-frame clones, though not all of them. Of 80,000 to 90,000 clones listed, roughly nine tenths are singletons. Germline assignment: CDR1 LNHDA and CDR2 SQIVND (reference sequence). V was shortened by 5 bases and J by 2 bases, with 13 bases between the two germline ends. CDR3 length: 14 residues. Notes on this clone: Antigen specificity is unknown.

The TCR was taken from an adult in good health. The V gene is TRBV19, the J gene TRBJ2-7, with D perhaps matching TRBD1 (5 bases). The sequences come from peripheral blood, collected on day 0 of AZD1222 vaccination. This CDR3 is CASSAVDSAYEQYF. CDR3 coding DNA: TGTGCCAGTAGTGCCGTCGACAGTGCCTACGAGCAGTACTTC.